The rows below give T cell receptor beta chains drawn from one sample of a study of T cells after yellow fever vaccination. TCRdb reanalysed the 5' RACE reads using MiXCR and keeps one entry per CDR3 protein. The profile covers over 130,000 distinct CDR3 sequences, with about 8% appearing a single time and roughly 0.77% taken by the ten largest. Sequencing used CD4+ T cells sorted from PBMCs, obtained 5 days after the yellow fever booster vaccination. Every receptor here comes from a man under 40 who received the YFV17D yellow fever vaccine. The CDR3 runs from the conserved cysteine through the conserved F or W. A D gene is named only where the DNA matches it firmly. Part of the rows lack a size; the others show once, few, many or a class for expanded clones.

16	TRBV5-1	TRBJ2-2	many	NA	TGCGCCAGCAGCTTGGAACTAGCCCGAAACACCGGGGAGCTGTTTTTT	CASSLELARNTGELFF
15	TRBV28	TRBJ2-3	many	NA	TGTGCCAGCAGTTACGAGAAGCCCCGCACAGATACGCAGTATTTT	CASSYEKPRTDTQYF
16	TRBV6-5	TRBJ2-1	many	TRBD2	TGTGCCAGCTCTCAAACCGGGACTAGCGGGAGGGGCGAGCAGTTCTTC	CASSQTGTSGRGEQFF
16	TRBV6-5	TRBJ2-1	many	TRBD2	TGTGCCAGCAGTTACCGCTCGACTAGCGCGAAGGGTGAGCAGTTCTTC	CASSYRSTSAKGEQFF
15	TRBV6-1	TRBJ2-5	NA	TRBD2	TGTGCCAGCAGACGACTAGCGGGAGGAGCAGAGACCCAGTACTTC	CASRRLAGGAETQYF
12	TRBV29-1	TRBJ1-3	many	NA	TGCAGCGTTGGGTGGTCTGGAAACACCATATATTTT	CSVGWSGNTIYF
13	TRBV29-1	TRBJ2-5	many	NA	TGCAGCGCTCGGGACGGGACCCAAGAGACCCAGTACTTC	CSARDGTQETQYF
11	TRBV29-1	TRBJ2-5	many	TRBD1	TGCAGCGTGACAGGGTTAGAGACCCAGTACTTC	CSVTGLETQYF
16	TRBV20-1	TRBJ2-7	many	NA	TGCAGTGCTAGAGATAGTAAGGGCGTTCCCACCTACGAGCAGTACTTC	CSARDSKGVPTYEQYF
14	TRBV12-3/TRBV12-4	TRBJ2-2	many	NA	TGTGCCAGCAGTTTGTCGACGAACACCGGGGAGCTGTTTTTT	CASSLSTNTGELFF
14	TRBV7-2	TRBJ2-1	many	NA	TGTGCCAGCAGCTTACTTTACAGGGACAATGAGCAGTTCTTC	CASSLLYRDNEQFF
14	TRBV30	TRBJ1-3	few	TRBD1	TGTGCCTGGAGTGAGGGGGCGGCTGGAAACACCATATATTTT	CAWSEGAAGNTIYF
12	TRBV15	TRBJ2-5	many	NA	TGTGCCACCAGCAGAGTTGAAGAGACCCAGTACTTC	CATSRVEETQYF
15	TRBV6-1	TRBJ2-2	many	NA	TGTGCCAGCAGGGCCGGCACTACGAACACCGGGGAGCTGTTTTTT	CASRAGTTNTGELFF
16	TRBV7-2	TRBJ2-1	many	NA	TGTGCCAGCAGCTTAGGTTCTTTCGGAGCGGACAATGAGCAGTTCTTC	CASSLGSFGADNEQFF
14	TRBV7-2	TRBJ1-2	many	NA	TGTGCCAGCAGCGCGGGGACACATAACTATGGCTACACCTTC	CASSAGTHNYGYTF
15	TRBV15	TRBJ2-4	many	NA	TGTGCCACCAGCAGAACCCCGGGGGGCTGGGACATTCAGTACTTC	CATSRTPGGWDIQYF
14	TRBV2	TRBJ2-2	many	TRBD2	TGTGCCAGCACCTTAGGACTAGCAACCGGGGAGCTGTTTTTT	CASTLGLATGELFF
12	TRBV5-1	TRBJ2-5	many	NA	TGCGCCAGCGGGACGGATCAAGAGACCCAGTACTTC	CASGTDQETQYF
14	TRBV7-2	TRBJ2-7	many	NA	TGTGCCAGCAGCGACACGGGATTTCGCTACGAGCAGTACTTC	CASSDTGFRYEQYF
15	TRBV18	TRBJ2-1	many	TRBD2	TGTGCCAGCTCACCAGCGGGACTAGCGGGCGATGAGCAGTTCTTC	CASSPAGLAGDEQFF
14	TRBV15	TRBJ2-1	many	TRBD1	TGTGCCACCGGGACAGGCCGGTCCTACAATGAGCAGTTCTTC	CATGTGRSYNEQFF
15	TRBV5-6	TRBJ2-2	many	NA	TGTGCCAGCAGCTACCTAAGCGGTTACACCGGGGAGCTGTTTTTT	CASSYLSGYTGELFF
16	TRBV18	TRBJ2-5	few	TRBD2	TGTGCCAGCTCACGGAAGGGAGGGGCACTCCAAGAGACCCAGTACTTC	CASSRKGGALQETQYF
15	TRBV10-3	TRBJ2-3	many	TRBD2	TGTGCCATCAGTAGCGGGAGGGGCGGCACAGATACGCAGTATTTT	CAISSGRGGTDTQYF
15	TRBV5-4	TRBJ2-5	NA	TRBD2	TGTGCCAGCAGCTTGACTAGCGATCCCCAAGAGACCCAGTACTTC	CASSLTSDPQETQYF
13	TRBV20-1	TRBJ2-7	many	NA	TGCAGTGCAAGACCGGGACAAAGCTACGAGCAGTACTTC	CSARPGQSYEQYF
12	TRBV29-1	TRBJ2-1	many	NA	TGCAGCGTTGGTACTGCCGCGGGTGAGCAGTTCTTC	CSVGTAAGEQFF